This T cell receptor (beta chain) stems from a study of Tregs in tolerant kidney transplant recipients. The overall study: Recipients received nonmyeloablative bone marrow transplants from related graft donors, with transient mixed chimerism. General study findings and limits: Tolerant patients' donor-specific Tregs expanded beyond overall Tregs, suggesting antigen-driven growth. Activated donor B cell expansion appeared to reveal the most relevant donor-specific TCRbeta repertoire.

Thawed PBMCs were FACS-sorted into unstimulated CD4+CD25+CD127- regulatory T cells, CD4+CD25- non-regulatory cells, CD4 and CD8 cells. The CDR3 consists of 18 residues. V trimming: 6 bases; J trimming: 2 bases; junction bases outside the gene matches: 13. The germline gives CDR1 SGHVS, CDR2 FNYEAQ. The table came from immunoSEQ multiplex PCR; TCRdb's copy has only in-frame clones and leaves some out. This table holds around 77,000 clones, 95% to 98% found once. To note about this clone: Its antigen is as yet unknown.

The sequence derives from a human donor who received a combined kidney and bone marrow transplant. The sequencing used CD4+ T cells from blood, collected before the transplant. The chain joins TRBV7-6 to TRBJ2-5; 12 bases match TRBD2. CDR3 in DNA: TGTGCCAGCAGAAATACACTAGCGGGGGGCCCTCCGCAAGAGACCCAGTACTTC. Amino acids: CASRNTLAGGPPQETQYF.